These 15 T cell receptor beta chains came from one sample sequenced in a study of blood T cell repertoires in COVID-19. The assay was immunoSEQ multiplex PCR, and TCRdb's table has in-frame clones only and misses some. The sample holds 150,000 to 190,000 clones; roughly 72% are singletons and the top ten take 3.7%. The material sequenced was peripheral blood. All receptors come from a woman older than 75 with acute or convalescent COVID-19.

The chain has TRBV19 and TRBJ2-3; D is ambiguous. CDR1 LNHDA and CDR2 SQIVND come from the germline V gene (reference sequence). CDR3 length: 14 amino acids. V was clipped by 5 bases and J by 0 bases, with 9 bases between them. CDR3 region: CASSVSTSTDTQYF. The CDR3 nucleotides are TGTGCCAGTAGTGTGAGCACTAGCACAGATACGCAGTATTTT.

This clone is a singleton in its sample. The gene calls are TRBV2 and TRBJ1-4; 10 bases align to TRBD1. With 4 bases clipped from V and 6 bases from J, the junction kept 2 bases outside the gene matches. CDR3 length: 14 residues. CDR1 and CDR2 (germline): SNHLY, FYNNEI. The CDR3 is CASSGGTGDEKLFF. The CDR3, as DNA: TGTGCCAGCAGTGGTGGGACAGGGGATGAAAAACTGTTTTTT.

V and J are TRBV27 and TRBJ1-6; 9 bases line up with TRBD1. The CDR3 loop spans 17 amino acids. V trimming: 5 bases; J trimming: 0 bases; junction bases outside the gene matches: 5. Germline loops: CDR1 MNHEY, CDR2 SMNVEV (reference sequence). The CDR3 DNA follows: TGTGCCAGCAGTGGGACAGGGAGTAGCTCCTATAATTCACCCCTCCACTTT. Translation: CASSGTGSSSYNSPLHF.

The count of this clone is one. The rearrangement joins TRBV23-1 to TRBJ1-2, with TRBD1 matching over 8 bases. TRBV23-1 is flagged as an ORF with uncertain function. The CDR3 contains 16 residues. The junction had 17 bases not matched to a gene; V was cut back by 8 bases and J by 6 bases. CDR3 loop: CASSSTAEGRGHGYTF. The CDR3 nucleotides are TGCGCCAGCTCATCAACAGCGGAGGGCAGGGGGCATGGCTACACCTTC.

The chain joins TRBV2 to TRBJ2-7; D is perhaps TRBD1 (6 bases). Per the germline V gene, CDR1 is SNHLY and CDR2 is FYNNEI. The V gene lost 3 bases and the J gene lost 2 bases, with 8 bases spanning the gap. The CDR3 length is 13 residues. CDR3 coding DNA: TGTGCCAGCAGTGATGGACAGCCCTACGAGCAGTACTTC. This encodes CASSDGQPYEQYF.

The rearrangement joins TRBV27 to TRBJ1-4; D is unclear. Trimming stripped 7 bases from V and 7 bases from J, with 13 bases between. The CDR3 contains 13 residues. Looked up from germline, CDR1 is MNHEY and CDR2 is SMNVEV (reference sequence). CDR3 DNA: TGTGCCAGCACCGCCCAAGCGGGTGAAAAACTGTTTTTT. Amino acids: CASTAQAGEKLFF. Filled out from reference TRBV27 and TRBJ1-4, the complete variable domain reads EAQVTQNPRYLITVTGKKLTVTCSQNMNHEYMSWYRQDPGLGLRQIYYSMNVEVTDKGDVPEGYKVSRKEKRNFPLILESPSPNQTSLYFCASTAQAGEKLFFGSGTQLSVL.

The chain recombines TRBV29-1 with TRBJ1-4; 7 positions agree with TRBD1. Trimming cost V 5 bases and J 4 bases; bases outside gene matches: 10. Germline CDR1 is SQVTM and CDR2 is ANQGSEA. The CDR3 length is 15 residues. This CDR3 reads CSVRTRQGNNEKLFF. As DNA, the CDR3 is TGCAGCGTTCGAACCCGACAGGGTAATAATGAAAAACTGTTTTTT.

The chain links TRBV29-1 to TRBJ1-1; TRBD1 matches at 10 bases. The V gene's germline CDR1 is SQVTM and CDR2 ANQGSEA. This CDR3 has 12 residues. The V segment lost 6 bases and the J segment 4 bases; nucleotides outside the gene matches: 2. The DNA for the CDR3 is TGCAGCGTGAGGACAGGGGGCACTGAAGCTTTCTTT. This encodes CSVRTGGTEAFF.

In nucleotides, the CDR3 is TGTGCCAGCAGCCCGGAGCAAAACTCCTACGAGCAGTACTTC. This sequence encodes CASSPEQNSYEQYF. This chain connects TRBV5-4 to TRBJ2-7; D is ambiguous. The CDR3 totals 14 residues. Germline V gene data show CDR1 as SGHNT and CDR2 as YYREEE (reference sequence). The V and J ends lost 4 bases and 0 bases respectively, with 11 bases between them.

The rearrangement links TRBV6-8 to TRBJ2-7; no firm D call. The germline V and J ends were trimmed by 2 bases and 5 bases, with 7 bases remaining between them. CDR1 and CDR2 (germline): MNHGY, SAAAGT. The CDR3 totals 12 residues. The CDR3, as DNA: TGTGCCAGCAGTTACGGCCTCCACGAGCAGTACTTC. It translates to CASSYGLHEQYF.

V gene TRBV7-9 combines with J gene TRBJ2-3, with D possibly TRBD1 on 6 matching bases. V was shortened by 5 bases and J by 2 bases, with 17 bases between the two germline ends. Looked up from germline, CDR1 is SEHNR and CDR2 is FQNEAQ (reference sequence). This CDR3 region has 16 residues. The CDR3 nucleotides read TGTGCCAGCAGCCCCAGGGGAAGCCGGGCCACAGATACGCAGTATTTT. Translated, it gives CASSPRGSRATDTQYF.

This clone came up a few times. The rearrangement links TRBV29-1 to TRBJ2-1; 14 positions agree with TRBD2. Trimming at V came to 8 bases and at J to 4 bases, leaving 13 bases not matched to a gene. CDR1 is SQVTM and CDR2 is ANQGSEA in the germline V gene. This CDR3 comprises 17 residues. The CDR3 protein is CSSSGTSGRGGYNEQFF. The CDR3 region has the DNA TGCAGCTCCTCCGGGACTAGCGGGAGAGGTGGTTACAATGAGCAGTTCTTC.

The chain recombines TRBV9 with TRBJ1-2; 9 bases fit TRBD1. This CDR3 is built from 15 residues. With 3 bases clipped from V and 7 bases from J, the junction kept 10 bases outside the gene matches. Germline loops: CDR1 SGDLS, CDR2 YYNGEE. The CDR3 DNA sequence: TGTGCCAGCAGCGAGGGAGGACAGGGGAGGGCTGGCTACACCTTC. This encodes CASSEGGQGRAGYTF.

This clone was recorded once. The CDR3 DNA follows: TGTGCCAGCAGCCAAGGGTTCACAGCCTATGGCTACACCTTC. Translated: CASSQGFTAYGYTF. The rearrangement joins TRBV3-1 (or the pseudogene TRBV3-2) to TRBJ1-2; D call uncertain. This CDR3 is built from 14 residues. CDR1 and CDR2 (germline): LGHDT, YNNKEL (reference sequence). V lost 1 base and J 4 bases, leaving 10 bases between the germline ends.

This CDR3 reads CASSPGDRANTEAFF. DNA for the CDR3: TGTGCCAGCAGCCCCGGGGACAGAGCGAACACTGAAGCTTTCTTT. The gene calls are TRBV7-9 and TRBJ1-1; 7 bases line up with TRBD1. Germline trimming cut 5 bases from V and 1 base from J; bases unmatched to any gene: 7. The CDR3 length is 15 residues. Germline V gene lookup returns CDR1 SEHNR and CDR2 FQNEAQ (reference sequence).